The T cell receptor beta chain described here comes from a study of cytomegalovirus exposure and HLA in healthy donors. Study findings and constraints: It was reported that the classifier diagnosed cytomegalovirus status with high specificity and sensitivity in both the original and validation cohorts.

Primers included in the PCR were 60 Vbeta and 13 Jbeta primers. Profiled with immunoSEQ multiplex PCR; TCRdb holds only in-frame clones, not every one. Of some 110,000 clones listed, over 70% were seen once; the top ten hold 8.6%. This CDR3 spans 16 amino acids. Germline lookup yields CDR1 SGDLS and CDR2 YYNGEE. J lost 4 bases, V lost 1 base, and 1 base had no gene match. Sampled while nominally healthy, donors likely had unrecorded immune exposures. Remarks on this clone: Its antigen remains unidentified.

Sequenced input: PBMCs. The sequence came from a woman aged 40 to 50 in good health and CMV-seropositive. This chain connects TRBV9 to TRBJ2-2; 13 positions match TRBD2. CDR3 DNA: TGTGCCAGCAGCGTATGGACTAGCGGGGGCACCGGGGAGCTGTTTTTT. This codes for CASSVWTSGGTGELFF.